The next 17 T cell receptor beta chains were all read from a single sample in a study of blood T cell repertoires in COVID-19. Measured with immunoSEQ multiplex PCR; TCRdb has only the in-frame clones, and not every one. The sample consists of approximately 120,000 clones, approximately 87% of them appearing once. Sequencing input: peripheral blood. Source of these receptors: a woman aged 50 to 65 with acute or convalescent COVID-19.

This clone has just one count. The rearrangement links TRBV7-6 to TRBJ1-3, with 9 bases that match TRBD1. There are 15 residues in the CDR3. Trimming took 1 base from V and 2 from J; bases not matched to a gene: 0. Germline CDR1 reads SGHVS; CDR2 reads FNYEAQ. DNA of the CDR3: TGTGCCAGCAGCTTAGGGGACAGGGCTGGAAACACCATATATTTT. This encodes CASSLGDRAGNTIYF.

This clone appeared a single time. The rearrangement uses TRBV2 and TRBJ2-5; possibly TRBD1 for D (6 bases). The CDR3 spans 12 residues. Trimming left V 3 bases short and J 7 bases short, with 9 bases between. CDR1 and CDR2 (germline): SNHLY, FYNNEI. CDR3 residues: CASSDRGPTQYF. CDR3 DNA: TGTGCCAGCAGTGACAGGGGACCGACCCAGTACTTC.

The chain uses TRBV7-9 and TRBJ2-1; 7 bases are a match to TRBD2. The germline gives CDR1 SEHNR, CDR2 FQNEAQ (reference sequence). J gave up 4 bases and V 5 bases, and 11 bases lay outside the gene matches. CDR3 length: 16 amino acids. For the CDR3, the DNA is TGTGCCAGCAGCAACTTGGCAGCGGGGCATTACAATGAGCAGTTCTTC. This sequence encodes CASSNLAAGHYNEQFF.

The chain links TRBV3-1 (or the pseudogene TRBV3-2) to TRBJ1-4; 11 bases match TRBD1. Germline CDR1 LGHDT, CDR2 YNNKEL (reference sequence). The length of the CDR3 is 15 residues. V was pared by 4 bases and J by 8 bases, with 6 bases of the junction left unmatched. CDR3 residues: CASSPGQGAPEKLFF. CDR3 nucleotides: TGTGCCAGCAGCCCAGGACAGGGGGCGCCCGAAAAACTGTTTTTT.

The chain couples TRBV19 to TRBJ1-1; 8 bases match TRBD1. This CDR3 is built from 18 residues. CDR1 is LNHDA and CDR2 is SQIVND in the germline V gene (reference sequence). Trimming removed 5 bases from V and 4 bases from J; junction bases left unmatched: 18. Written as DNA, the CDR3 is TGTGCCAGTAGTTCGGTTGGGCTCGGAAGAGACAGGGGCACTGAAGCTTTCTTT. It encodes CASSSVGLGRDRGTEAFF.

This chain uses TRBV6-6 with TRBJ1-3; no clear D gene. The length of the CDR3 is 14 residues. Trimming took 0 bases from V and 9 from J, leaving 12 bases between them. Germline CDR1 MNHNY, CDR2 SVGAGI (reference sequence). In nucleotides, the CDR3 is TGTGCCAGCAGTTACTCGGACGGGATTCGCACCATATATTTT. It specifies CASSYSDGIRTIYF.

This sequence joins TRBV9 and TRBJ2-1; 14 bases match TRBD2. Trimming removed 2 bases from V and 7 bases from J; junction bases left unmatched: 5. From germline, CDR1 is SGDLS and CDR2 YYNGEE. CDR3 length equals 16 residues. DNA for the CDR3: TGTGCCAGCAGCGTCGGGGGACTAGCGGGGGTAAATGAGCAGTTCTTC. Protein: CASSVGGLAGVNEQFF.

The chain links TRBV6-5 to TRBJ2-1; TRBD2 matches 10 bases. Germline V lookup: CDR1 MNHEY, CDR2 SVGAGI. V trimming: 5 bases; J trimming: 5 bases; junction bases outside the gene matches: 6. The CDR3 runs 15 residues. CDR3 bases: TGTGCCAGCAGTCTCAGCGGGGGGGGGAACAATGAGCAGTTCTTC. It codes for CASSLSGGGNNEQFF.

The gene calls are TRBV5-1 and TRBJ2-6, with D hard to call. V was trimmed by 2 bases and J by 7 bases, leaving 13 bases between them. This CDR3 region has 15 residues. CDR1 and CDR2 (germline): SGHRS, YFSETQ. The CDR3: CASSLEATSANVLTF. DNA for the CDR3: TGCGCCAGCAGCTTAGAGGCGACTTCTGCCAACGTCCTGACTTTC.

The chain is built from TRBV13 and TRBJ2-1, with D perhaps TRBD2 (5 bases). Germline values: CDR1 PRHDT, CDR2 FYEKMQ (reference sequence). With 4 bases removed from V and 9 bases from J, the gap between germline ends came to 16 bases. This CDR3 is built from 14 residues. The CDR3 region is CASSSDTLDGEQFF. CDR3 nucleotides: TGTGCCAGCAGCTCCGACACACTAGACGGTGAGCAGTTCTTC.

This clone was seen a handful of times. The V and J genes are TRBV19 and TRBJ2-7, with a weak D call TRBD2 (6 bases). The V gene's germline CDR1 is LNHDA and CDR2 SQIVND (reference sequence). The CDR3 is 16 amino acids. Trimming took 0 bases from V and 3 from J, leaving 15 bases between them. The CDR3 DNA sequence: TGTGCCAGTAGTATAGAGGGGGATAGCGGCTTCTACGAGCAGTACTTC. This translates into CASSIEGDSGFYEQYF. Full variable domain (rest looked up from reference TRBV19 and TRBJ2-7): DGGITQSPKYLFRKEGQNVTLSCEQNLNHDAMYWYRQDPGQGLRLIYYSQIVNDFQKGDIAEGYSVSREKKESFPLTVTSAQKNPTAFYLCASSIEGDSGFYEQYFGPGTRLTVT.

The chain is built from TRBV5-1 and TRBJ1-6, with 8 bases identical to TRBD1. Germline CDR1 and CDR2: SGHRS and YFSETQ. The CDR3 loop spans 16 amino acids. With V trimmed by 4 bases and J by 2 bases, 5 bases remained unmatched. The DNA for the CDR3 is TGCGCCAGCAGCCCAGGGGGCAGCGCCTATAATTCACCCCTCCACTTT. Translation gives CASSPGGSAYNSPLHF.

In its sample, this clone was seen a few times. The rearrangement uses TRBV18 and TRBJ2-3; 10 bases are shared with TRBD2. Germline V CDR1 and CDR2: KGHSH, LQKENI. This CDR3 is 16 amino acids long. V was pared by 5 bases and J by 2 bases, with 7 bases of the junction left unmatched. CDR3 DNA: TGTGCCAGCTCAAATCAGCGGGGGGGCCACACAGATACGCAGTATTTT. It specifies CASSNQRGGHTDTQYF.

The chain carries TRBV21-1 and TRBJ1-2; the table's D call of TRBD1 was not tested on the DNA. TRBV21-1 is a pseudogene locus. This CDR3 is built from 16 residues. CDR3 DNA: TGTGCCAGCAGTGATTCGGGACAGGGGGCCGACTATGGCTACACCTTC. It codes for CASSDSGQGADYGYTF.

The V gene is TRBV2, the J gene TRBJ1-4; 8 bases are a match to TRBD1. V lost 6 bases to trimming and J lost 7 bases; unmatched junction nucleotides: 10. CDR3 length equals 15 residues. CDR1 and CDR2 (germline): SNHLY, FYNNEI. The DNA for the CDR3 is TGTGCCAGCAGCCTACAGGGGGTGAAGGCTGAAAAACTGTTTTTT. Its protein is CASSLQGVKAEKLFF.

This chain uses TRBV7-8 with TRBJ1-1, with unresolved D. This CDR3 region has 16 residues. Germline V gene lookup returns CDR1 SGHVS and CDR2 FQNEAQ. V lost 3 bases and J lost 0, with 14 bases in between. CDR3 in amino acids: CASSFLNLGVNTEAFF. CDR3 bases: TGTGCCAGCAGCTTTCTCAATCTCGGAGTGAACACTGAAGCTTTCTTT.

The V gene is TRBV7-8, the J gene TRBJ1-2, with 8 bases aligning to TRBD1. This CDR3 has 16 residues. J lost 6 bases, V lost 5 bases, and 14 bases had no gene match. Per the germline V gene, CDR1 is SGHVS and CDR2 is FQNEAQ. The DNA for the CDR3 is TGTGCCAGCAGCCATCGGACAATCAGGGGGCAGGATGGCTACACCTTC. This translates into CASSHRTIRGQDGYTF.